This TCR beta chain stems from a study of CD8 T cells in Susac syndrome. With random hexamers, reverse transcription was performed on about 0.45 to 1 ug of RNA. Amplification of TCR beta CDR3 was carried out by immunoSEQ multiplex PCR, which covered 54 Vbeta and 13 Jbeta segments. MiXCR, applied by TCRdb to the immunoSEQ multiplex PCR reads, yields one record per CDR3 protein. The sample holds some 300,000 distinct CDR3 sequences; approximately 85% are singletons and the top ten take approximately 0.2%. Bulk CD8+ and CD4+ cells came from magnetic negative isolation; CD8+ TEMRA by FACS. Trimming removed 2 bases from V and 4 bases from J, with 20 bases in between. CDR1 and CDR2 (germline): SGHVS, FQNEAQ. The CDR3 is made up of 18 amino acids.

Sequenced material: CD8+ T cells from PBMCs. The chain has TRBV7-8 and TRBJ1-4; D uncertain. The sequence came from a human donor with multiple sclerosis. The CDR3 DNA follows: TGTGCCAGCAGCTTATATGGGGTAGCGGAGTTACTTAATGAAAAACTGTTTTTT. Translated, it gives CASSLYGVAELLNEKLFF. The whole variable domain, filled in from reference TRBV7-8 and TRBJ1-4, reads GAGVSQSPRYKVAKRGQDVALRCDPISGHVSLFWYQQALGQGPEFLTYFQNEAQLDKSGLPSDRFFAERPEGSVSTLKIQRTQQEDSAVYLCASSLYGVAELLNEKLFFGSGTQLSVL.